This T cell receptor beta chain was identified during a study of cytomegalovirus exposure and HLA in healthy donors. V was pared by 3 bases and J by 0 bases, with 6 bases between. CDR1 and CDR2 (germline): SEHNR, FQNEAQ (reference sequence). The CDR3 consists of 14 residues. The PCR had 60 Vbeta and 13 Jbeta primers. Assay: immunoSEQ multiplex PCR; the TCRdb copy retains only in-frame clones and omits some. The table has 60,000 to 65,000 clones, roughly 73% seen once. This sequence was found in a woman in her 40s in good health and CMV-seropositive. Specimen: PBMCs. The genes are TRBV7-9 and TRBJ1-3; D unclear. CDR3 nucleotide sequence: TGTGCCAGCAGCTTCTCAGTCTCTGGAAACACCATATATTTT. Translation gives CASSFSVSGNTIYF.